This TCR beta chain was observed in a study of blood T cell repertoires in COVID-19. The CDR3 has 16 residues. V was cut by 4 bases and J by 9 bases, with 19 bases left in between. Germline V CDR1 and CDR2: PRHDT, FYEKMQ (reference sequence). Methods used by the authors: Nucleated cell counts were estimated from reference gene primer amplification. The assay was immunoSEQ multiplex PCR, and TCRdb's table has in-frame clones only and misses some. V, J and clone size are those of that table, while D and trimming were read from the DNA. The sample consists of 100,000 to 150,000 clones, 84% of them appearing once.

The material sequenced was peripheral blood. The chain recombines TRBV13 with TRBJ1-6; D not resolved. This receptor was obtained from a woman aged 55-75 years with acute or convalescent COVID-19. DNA for the CDR3: TGTGCCAGCAGCTCCCCCCCCGCGTCGCCGGGTTCACCCCTCCACTTT. It codes for CASSSPPASPGSPLHF. The entire variable domain, with the rest obtained from reference TRBV13 and TRBJ1-6, is as follows: AAGVIQSPRHLIKEKRETATLKCYPIPRHDTVYWYQQGPGQDPQFLISFYEKMQSDKGSIPDRFSAQQFSDYHSELNMSSLELGDSALYFCASSSPPASPGSPLHFGNGTRLTVT.